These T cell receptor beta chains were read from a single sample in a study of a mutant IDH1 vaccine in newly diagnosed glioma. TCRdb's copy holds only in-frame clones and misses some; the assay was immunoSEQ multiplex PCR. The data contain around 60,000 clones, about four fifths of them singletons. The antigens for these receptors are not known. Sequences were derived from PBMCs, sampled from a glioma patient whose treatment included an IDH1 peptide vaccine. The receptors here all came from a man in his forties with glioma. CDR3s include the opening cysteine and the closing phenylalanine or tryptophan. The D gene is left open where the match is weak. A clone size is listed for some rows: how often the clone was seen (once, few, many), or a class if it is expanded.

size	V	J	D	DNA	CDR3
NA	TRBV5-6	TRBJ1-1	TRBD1	TGTGCCAGCAGCCGGACAGGGAGCACTGAAGCTTTCTTT	CASSRTGSTEAFF
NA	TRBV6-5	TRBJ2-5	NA	TGTGCCAGCAGTCAACTGGGAAGGGTTTACGGGACCCAGTACTTC	CASSQLGRVYGTQYF
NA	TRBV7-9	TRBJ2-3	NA	TGTGCCAGCAGCTTAAGGCTCGGGAGTGTAGATACGCAGTATTTT	CASSLRLGSVDTQYF
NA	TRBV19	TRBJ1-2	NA	TGTGCCAGTAGTTTAGCCAGGGGCGCACCTAACTATGGCTACACCTTC	CASSLARGAPNYGYTF
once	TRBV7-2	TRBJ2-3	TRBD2	TGTGCCAGCAGCTTAAGCCCTAGCGGGATTTCAGATACGCAGTATTTT	CASSLSPSGISDTQYF
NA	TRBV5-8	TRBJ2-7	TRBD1	TGTGCCAGCAGCACTAACAGGGGCATTACCCTCGAGCAGTACTTC	CASSTNRGITLEQYF
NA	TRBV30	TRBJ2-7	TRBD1	TGTGCCTGGACCGAGGGGACAGGCCTTTACGAGCAGTACTTC	CAWTEGTGLYEQYF
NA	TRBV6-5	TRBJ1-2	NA	TGTGCCAGCCAACCGGGACGCCTGGGGGGCTACACCTTC	CASQPGRLGGYTF
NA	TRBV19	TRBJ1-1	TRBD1	TGTGCCAGTACCCGGACAGGGGCCCTGTCCGAAGCTTTCTTT	CASTRTGALSEAFF
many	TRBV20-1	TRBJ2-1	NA	TGCAGTGCTAGCACCTCTAATGAGCAGTTCTTC	CSASTSNEQFF
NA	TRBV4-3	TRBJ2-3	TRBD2	TGCGCCAGCAGCCAAGGGCCGCGGGGGGGAGGGGTCACAGATACGCAGTATTTT	CASSQGPRGGGVTDTQYF
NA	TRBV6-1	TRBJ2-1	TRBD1	TGTGCCAGCAGTGCAAGGACAGGGGTGGGTGAGCAGTTCTTC	CASSARTGVGEQFF
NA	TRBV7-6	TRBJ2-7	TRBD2	TGTGCCAGCAGCTGGGAGCCTAGCGGGAGGTTCGAGCAGTACTTC	CASSWEPSGRFEQYF
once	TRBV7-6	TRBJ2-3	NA	TGTGCCAGCAGCTTATTCGCAGGGTCCACAGATACGCAGTATTTT	CASSLFAGSTDTQYF
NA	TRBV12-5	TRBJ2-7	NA	TGTGCTAGTGGCCCCCAGGGGAGGCGGGCCTCCTACGAGCAGTACTTC	CASGPQGRRASYEQYF
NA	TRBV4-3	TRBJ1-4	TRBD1	TGCGCCAGCAGCTCCCACAGGGGAGCAACTAATGAAAAACTGTTTTTT	CASSSHRGATNEKLFF
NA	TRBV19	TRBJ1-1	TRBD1	TGTGCCAGTTGGGGACAGGGGTTATCTGAAGCTTTCTTT	CASWGQGLSEAFF
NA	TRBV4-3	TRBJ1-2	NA	TGCGCCAGCAGCATGGGGGGAGGAGACAAATCATACCGTGTCTATGGCTACACCTTC	CASSMGGGDKSYRVYGYTF
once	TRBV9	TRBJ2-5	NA	TGTGCCAGCAGCAGGCTTGGGGGGGAGACCCAGTACTTC	CASSRLGGETQYF
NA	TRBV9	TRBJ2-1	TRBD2	TGTGCCAGCAGCGTGAGACTAGCGCCAAATGAGCAGTTCTTC	CASSVRLAPNEQFF
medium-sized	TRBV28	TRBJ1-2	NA	TGTGCCAGCAGTCCTCAGGGCATACGGGGCTATGGCTACACCTTC	CASSPQGIRGYGYTF
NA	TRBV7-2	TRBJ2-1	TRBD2	TGTGCCAGCAGCCAAGGACTAGCGGGGCTTTACTACAATGAGCAGTTCTTC	CASSQGLAGLYYNEQFF
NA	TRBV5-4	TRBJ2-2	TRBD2	TGTGCGGTGGGAGGGTTTTGGACCGGGGAGCTGTTTTTT	CAVGGFWTGELFF
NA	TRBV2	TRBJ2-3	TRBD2	TGTGCCAGCAGTACTCTAGCGGCGGGCACAGATACGCAGTATTTT	CASSTLAAGTDTQYF
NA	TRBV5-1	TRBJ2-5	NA	TGCGCCAGCAGCAAGGAATCCGGGTTAGAGACCCAGTACTTC	CASSKESGLETQYF
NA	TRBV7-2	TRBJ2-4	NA	TGTGCCAGCAGCTTAGAACCGGGGTTAGCCAAAAACATTCAGTACTTC	CASSLEPGLAKNIQYF